This T cell receptor beta chain is from a study of T cell repertoires in cytomegalovirus infection. TCRdb re-derived calls from the reads in MiXCR, one entry per CDR3 protein. Of a few hundred thousand distinct CDR3 sequences in the sample, around 20% were seen once. The CDR3 covers 16 residues. CDR1 and CDR2 (germline): MGHRA, YSYEKL. V dropped 0 bases and J dropped 7 bases, with 16 bases sitting between them. This clonotype has ten or more counts. No antigen is known for it. The TCR was taken from a human donor in good health (CMV status not recorded). Some clones in this sample may be carry-over from other donors' samples. This material consisted of cultured PBMCs, taken from culture after CMV antigen stimulation. This chain joins TRBV4-1 and TRBJ2-1; TRBD2 might be the D (6 bases). The CDR3 region is CASSQDAGTQRNEQFF. In DNA, the CDR3 is TGCGCCAGCAGCCAAGACGCGGGAACTCAGAGAAATGAGCAGTTCTTC.